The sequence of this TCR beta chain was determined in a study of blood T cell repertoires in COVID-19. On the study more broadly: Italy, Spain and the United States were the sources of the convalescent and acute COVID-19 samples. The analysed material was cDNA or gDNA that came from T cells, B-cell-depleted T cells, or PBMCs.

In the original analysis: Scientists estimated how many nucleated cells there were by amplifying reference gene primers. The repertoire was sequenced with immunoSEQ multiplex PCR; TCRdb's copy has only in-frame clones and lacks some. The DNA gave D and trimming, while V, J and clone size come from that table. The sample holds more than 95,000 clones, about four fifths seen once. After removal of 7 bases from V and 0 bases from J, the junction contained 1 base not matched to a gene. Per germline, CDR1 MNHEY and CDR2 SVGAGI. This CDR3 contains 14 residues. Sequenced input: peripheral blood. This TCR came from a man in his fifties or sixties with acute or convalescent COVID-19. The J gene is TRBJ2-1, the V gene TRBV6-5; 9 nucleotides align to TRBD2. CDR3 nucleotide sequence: TGTGCCAGCAATAGCGGGAGCTCCTACAATGAGCAGTTCTTC. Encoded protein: CASNSGSSYNEQFF.